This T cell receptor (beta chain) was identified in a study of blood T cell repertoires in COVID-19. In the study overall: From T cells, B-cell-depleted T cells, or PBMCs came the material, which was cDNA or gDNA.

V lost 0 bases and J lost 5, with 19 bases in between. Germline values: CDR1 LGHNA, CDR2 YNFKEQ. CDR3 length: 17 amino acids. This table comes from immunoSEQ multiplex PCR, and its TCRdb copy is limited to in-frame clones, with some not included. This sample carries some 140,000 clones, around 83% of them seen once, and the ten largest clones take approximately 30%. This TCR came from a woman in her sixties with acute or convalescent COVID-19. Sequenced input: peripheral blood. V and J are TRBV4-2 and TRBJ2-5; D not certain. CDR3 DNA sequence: TGTGCCAGCAGCCAAGATCGGTACAAGGAGAGGTTGGAGACCCAGTACTTC. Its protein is CASSQDRYKERLETQYF.